This TCR beta chain was sequenced for a study of metastatic and nonmetastatic thyroid tumors. Study as a whole: Malignant thyroid and benign thyroid patients provided blood and tumor or nodule tissue whose repertoires were compared. Study findings and constraints: In both blood and tumor samples, TCR beta diversity was reported significantly higher for malignant than benign nodules.

The entire patient cohort was treatment-naive prior to thyroid surgery. V lost 1 base, J lost 7 bases, and 8 bases lay in between. This CDR3 comprises 14 residues. Regarding this clone: Its antigen is unknown.

Per the study methods: Across clinicopathological groups, CDR3 differences served as the basis for building a distant-metastasis classifier for papillary thyroid cancer. Using MiXCR, TCRdb re-called clones from the PCR reads. Clone size and V and J calls follow TCRdb, not the original study. Of tens of thousands of clones listed, 12% are singletons. The clonotype originates from a male donor with papillary thyroid cancer or a benign thyroid nodule (not recorded which). Some clones in this sample may be carry-over from other donors' samples. The chain couples TRBV12-3 or TRBV12-4 to TRBJ1-6, with a possible D match to TRBD1 (6 bases). The sample taken for sequencing was blood. In DNA, the CDR3 is TGTGCCAGCAGTTTAGGGGGGCAGAATTCACCCCTCCACTTT. Its protein product is CASSLGGQNSPLHF.